These 21 T cell receptor beta chains were all obtained from the same sample, sequenced in a study of cytomegalovirus exposure and HLA in healthy donors. This table comes from immunoSEQ multiplex PCR, and its TCRdb copy is limited to in-frame clones, with some not included. Of 150,000 to 200,000 clones in the sample, approximately 86% were seen once. Material for sequencing was PBMCs. The receptor source for this set is a young woman in good health and CMV-seronegative.

The chain combines TRBV19 with TRBJ1-2; the D gene is possibly TRBD1 (6 bases). V lost 5 bases and J 8 bases, leaving 21 bases between the germline ends. The CDR3 spans 15 residues. CDR1 is LNHDA and CDR2 is SQIVND in the germline V gene (reference sequence). The CDR3 DNA sequence: TGTGCCAGTAGTCCTCCTCAATACAGGGAGGGCGGCTACACCTTC. This encodes CASSPPQYREGGYTF.

The V gene is TRBV5-1, the J gene TRBJ1-1; the D is unclear. Germline assignment: CDR1 SGHRS and CDR2 YFSETQ. The CDR3 length is 15 residues. Trimming took off 2 bases at V and 5 bases at J, with 16 bases between the two ends. The CDR3 loop is CASSFGGSLGTEAFF. CDR3 bases: TGCGCCAGCAGCTTTGGAGGTTCCTTGGGGACTGAAGCTTTCTTT. The entire variable domain, with the rest obtained from reference TRBV5-1 and TRBJ1-1, is as follows: KAGVTQTPRYLIKTRGQQVTLSCSPISGHRSVSWYQQTPGQGLQFLFEYFSETQRNKGNFPGRFSGRQFSNSRSEMNVSTLELGDSALYLCASSFGGSLGTEAFFGQGTRLTVV.

This clone was seen a handful of times. V is TRBV7-3 and J is TRBJ2-3, with a possible D match to TRBD2 (6 bases). Per germline, CDR1 SGHTA and CDR2 FQGTGA. There are 15 residues in the CDR3. Between the trimmed V and J ends, which lost 4 bases and 1 base, there was a span of 12 bases. CDR3 sequence reads: CASSSRGSGTDTQYF. CDR3 bases: TGTGCCAGCAGCTCTCGGGGGTCTGGCACAGATACGCAGTATTTT.

This clone is a singleton in its sample. The rearrangement uses TRBV7-9 and TRBJ2-3, with 10 bases fitting TRBD2. This CDR3 spans 16 amino acids. Trimming cost V 4 bases and J 2 bases; bases outside gene matches: 6. Germline-derived CDR1 and CDR2 are SEHNR and FQNEAQ (reference sequence). CDR3 coding DNA: TGTGCCAGCAGCTCAGGGACTAGCGTGGACACAGATACGCAGTATTTT. It is translated as CASSSGTSVDTDTQYF.

The V and J genes are TRBV7-8 and TRBJ1-1, with 8 bases fitting TRBD1. The germline gives CDR1 SGHVS, CDR2 FQNEAQ. The CDR3 has 13 amino acids. V lost 3 bases to trimming and J lost 7 bases; unmatched junction nucleotides: 4. CDR3 nucleotide sequence: TGTGCCAGCAGCTTCGAACAGGGGGATGAAGCTTTCTTT. Encoded protein: CASSFEQGDEAFF.

The V call is TRBV10-2, the J call TRBJ2-5; 9 bases are shared with TRBD1. In germline, CDR1 is WSHSY, CDR2 SAAADI. This CDR3 region has 15 residues. With 6 bases clipped from V and 4 bases from J, the junction kept 9 bases outside the gene matches. CDR3 coding DNA: TGCGCCAGCAGCGAGCTACAGGGGGCGGGAGAGACCCAGTACTTC. It translates to CASSELQGAGETQYF.

The J gene is TRBJ2-7, the V gene TRBV11-2; 10 nucleotides line up with TRBD1. This CDR3 is built from 16 residues. V lost 5 bases to trimming and J lost 5 bases; unmatched junction nucleotides: 12. Germline CDR1 reads SGHAT; CDR2 reads FQNNGV. DNA of the CDR3: TGTGCCAGCAGCCCAACCCCCGGGACAGGGGACCACGAGCAGTACTTC. Translation gives CASSPTPGTGDHEQYF.

The chain couples TRBV4-3 to TRBJ2-6; 8 bases agree with TRBD1. V shed 3 bases, J shed 2 bases, and the junction held 6 bases outside the gene matches. The CDR3 totals 17 residues. Germline CDR1 LGHNA, CDR2 YSLEER. The CDR3 here is CASSQDRVPTGANVLTF. DNA of the CDR3: TGCGCCAGCAGCCAGGACAGGGTACCCACTGGGGCCAACGTCCTGACTTTC.

This clone was recorded once. V usage is TRBV19 and J usage is TRBJ1-5; D uncertain. The CDR3 loop spans 15 amino acids. The V gene lost 7 bases and the J gene lost 6 bases, with 19 bases spanning the gap. Germline V gives CDR1 LNHDA, CDR2 SQIVND (reference sequence). CDR3 residues: CASKVFRRRGQPQHF. The CDR3 DNA reads as TGTGCCAGTAAGGTCTTCCGTAGGCGCGGTCAGCCCCAGCATTTT.

The chain has TRBV5-1 and TRBJ1-1; TRBD1 aligns across 7 bases. Germline V gene data show CDR1 as SGHRS and CDR2 as YFSETQ. Unmatched junction bases numbered 7, after V lost 7 bases and J lost 1 base. The length of the CDR3 is 14 residues. The CDR3 DNA is TGCGCCAGCCGGACCGGGACAGCGAACACTGAAGCTTTCTTT. Amino acids: CASRTGTANTEAFF.

V gene TRBV5-1 combines with J gene TRBJ1-4; possibly TRBD1 for D (6 bases). Germline V lookup: CDR1 SGHRS, CDR2 YFSETQ. This CDR3 has 15 amino acids. V was trimmed by 7 bases and J by 8 bases, leaving 21 bases between them. The CDR3 spells CASQDLQGKGEKLFF. CDR3 in DNA: TGCGCCAGCCAAGATCTTCAGGGGAAAGGCGAAAAACTGTTTTTT.

The chain uses TRBV4-2 and TRBJ1-1; D remains ambiguous. Per germline, CDR1 LGHNA and CDR2 YNFKEQ. The CDR3 covers 11 residues. The germline V and J ends were trimmed by 3 bases and 11 bases, with 10 bases remaining between them. In nucleotides, the CDR3 is TGTGCCAGCAGCCAGGGGAGCTTGGCTTTCTTT. Translating gives CASSQGSLAFF.

This clone was recorded once. The V and J genes are TRBV27 and TRBJ1-2; D remains ambiguous. Trimming removed 9 bases from V and 6 bases from J, with 23 bases in between. The CDR3 totals 15 residues. Germline CDR1 and CDR2: MNHEY and SMNVEV (reference sequence). Written as DNA, the CDR3 is TGTGCCAGACCCCCTCCTGACGCTCATGGGCATGGCTACACCTTC. Protein sequence: CARPPPDAHGHGYTF.

The count of this clone is one. The chain combines TRBV27 with TRBJ2-2; TRBD1 agrees at 8 bases. The CDR3 contains 14 residues. The V segment lost 3 bases and the J segment 6 bases; nucleotides outside the gene matches: 3. CDR1 and CDR2 from the germline V gene are MNHEY and SMNVEV (reference sequence). CDR3 loop: CASSFPGGPGELFF. DNA of the CDR3: TGTGCCAGCAGTTTTCCAGGGGGCCCCGGGGAGCTGTTTTTT.

This chain links TRBV5-6 with TRBJ2-5; TRBD1 agrees at 7 bases. The J segment lost 4 bases and the V segment lost 3 bases, leaving 6 bases of the junction unmatched. The germline V gene encodes CDR1 SGHDT and CDR2 YYEEEE. This CDR3 contains 14 residues. The chain's CDR3 is CASSSDRVGETQYF. The CDR3 DNA reads TGTGCCAGCAGCTCCGACAGGGTAGGAGAGACCCAGTACTTC. Drawing the rest from reference TRBV5-6 and TRBJ2-5, the complete variable domain is DAGVTQSPTHLIKTRGQQVTLRCSPKSGHDTVSWYQQALGQGPQFIFQYYEEEERQRGNFPDRFSGHQFPNYSSELNVNALLLGDSALYLCASSSDRVGETQYFGPGTRLLVL.

The chain is built from TRBV6-5 and TRBJ1-3, with 8 positions matching TRBD1. J was trimmed by 5 bases and V by 6 bases; bases with no gene match: 9. Looked up from germline, CDR1 is MNHEY and CDR2 is SVGAGI. The CDR3 consists of 15 residues. CDR3 amino acids: CASSYDRGLRNTIYF. The CDR3, as DNA: TGTGCCAGCAGCTACGACAGGGGTCTGAGAAACACCATATATTTT.

The genes are TRBV7-9 and TRBJ2-7; TRBD1 agrees at 8 bases. This CDR3 has 16 residues. The germline V gene has CDR1 SEHNR and CDR2 FQNEAQ (reference sequence). After removal of 1 base from V and 3 bases from J, the junction contained 8 bases not matched to a gene. In nucleotides, the CDR3 is TGTGCCAGCAGCTTAGTTGGGACAGGAAGAGTCTACGAGCAGTACTTC. The encoded protein is CASSLVGTGRVYEQYF.

The sample holds a few counts of this clone. The chain is built from TRBV11-2 and TRBJ2-7; 14 bases are a match to TRBD2. Germline V gives CDR1 SGHAT, CDR2 FQNNGV. V lost 5 bases and J lost 5; bases outside the gene matches: 5. The CDR3 has 15 residues. CDR3 sequence reads: CASSPPGLAGDEQYF. CDR3 in DNA: TGTGCCAGCAGCCCCCCGGGACTAGCGGGAGACGAGCAGTACTTC.

J is TRBJ2-5 and V is TRBV29-1, with TRBD2 identical over 9 bases. V was clipped by 5 bases and J by 5 bases; unmatched bases: 9. The CDR3 contains 14 residues. CDR1 and CDR2 from the germline V gene are SQVTM and ANQGSEA. CDR3 DNA: TGCAGCGTTCTTGGCGGGAGGGCCGGGGAGACCCAGTACTTC. Its protein is CSVLGGRAGETQYF.

The chain links TRBV4-3 to TRBJ2-5; 8 bases match TRBD2. CDR1 and CDR2 (germline): LGHNA, YSLEER. The CDR3 is made up of 17 amino acids. Losses at the gene ends were 3 bases for V and 5 bases for J; bases not matched to a gene: 14. The CDR3 bases are TGCGCCAGCAGCCAGTACGCTAGCGGGTCGGCTGGGGAGACCCAGTACTTC. It yields the protein CASSQYASGSAGETQYF.

This clone was seen a single time. The J gene is TRBJ2-1, the V gene TRBV4-1; 8 bases are a match to TRBD2. The CDR3 runs to 15 residues. CDR1 is MGHRA and CDR2 is YSYEKL in the germline V gene. The junction had 8 bases not matched to a gene; V was cut back by 4 bases and J by 6 bases. CDR3 residues: CASSLGTRGSNEQFF. CDR3 sequence (DNA): TGCGCCAGCAGCCTAGGGACTAGAGGGTCCAATGAGCAGTTCTTC.